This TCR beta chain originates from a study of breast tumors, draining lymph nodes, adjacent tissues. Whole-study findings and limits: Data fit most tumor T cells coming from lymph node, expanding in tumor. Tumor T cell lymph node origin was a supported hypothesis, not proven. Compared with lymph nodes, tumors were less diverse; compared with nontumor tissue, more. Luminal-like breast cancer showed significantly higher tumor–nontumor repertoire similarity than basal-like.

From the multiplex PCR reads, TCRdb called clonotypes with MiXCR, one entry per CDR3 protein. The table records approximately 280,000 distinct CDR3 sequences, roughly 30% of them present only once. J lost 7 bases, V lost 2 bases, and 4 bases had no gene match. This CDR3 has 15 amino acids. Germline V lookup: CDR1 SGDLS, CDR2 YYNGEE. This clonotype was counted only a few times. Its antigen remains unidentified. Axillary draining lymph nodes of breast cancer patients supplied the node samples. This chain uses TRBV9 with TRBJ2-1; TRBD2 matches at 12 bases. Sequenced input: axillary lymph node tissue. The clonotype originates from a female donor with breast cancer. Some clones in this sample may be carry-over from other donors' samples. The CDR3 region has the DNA TGTGCCAGCAGCGTTCTAGCGGGAGGGCTAAATGAGCAGTTCTTC. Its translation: CASSVLAGGLNEQFF.